A selection of T cell receptor beta chains follows, all from one sample in a study of early T cells in non-severe SARS-CoV-2 infection. MiXCR was run by TCRdb on the 5' RACE reads, yielding one entry per CDR3 protein. This table holds roughly 70,000 distinct CDR3 sequences, roughly a sixth found once. The specimen was whole blood, collected at baseline. All receptors come from an adult who was a healthcare worker with PCR-confirmed SARS-CoV-2 infection or an uninfected control (not recorded which). The CDR3 runs from the conserved cysteine through the conserved F or W. A D gene is named only where the DNA matches it firmly. Clone sizes are given selectively: once, few, many, or a class where the clone is expanded.

D gene	V gene	J gene	clone size	CDR3 DNA	CDR3 protein
.	TRBV7-2	TRBJ2-3	.	TGTGCCAGCAGCTTAGATCGCGCAGATACGCAGTATTTT	CASSLDRADTQYF
.	TRBV11-2	TRBJ2-7	.	TGTGCCAGCAGCTTAGCGGGCTACGAGCAGTACTTC	CASSLAGYEQYF
.	TRBV2	TRBJ2-5	.	TGTGCCAGCAGTGAAGGAGTCACCTCACCGGCCCAGTACTTC	CASSEGVTSPAQYF
TRBD1	TRBV29-1	TRBJ2-1	.	TGCAGCGTTGAATTGACAGGGGGGAGCAATGAGCAGTTCTTC	CSVELTGGSNEQFF
TRBD2	TRBV12-3/TRBV12-4	TRBJ2-2	.	TGTGCCAGCAGTGGGACTAGCTTTAACACCGGGGAGCTGTTTTTT	CASSGTSFNTGELFF
TRBD1	TRBV24-1	TRBJ1-5	few	TGTGCCACCAGCCCGGGACAGGGGGTTCAGCCCCAGCATTTT	CATSPGQGVQPQHF
.	TRBV6-2/TRBV6-3	TRBJ2-7	few	TGTGCCAGCAGATCGTTCGGGAGCTCCTACGAGCAGTACTTC	CASRSFGSSYEQYF
TRBD1	TRBV15	TRBJ1-3	few	TGTGCCACCAGCAGAACCGGGACAGGGATGTCTGGAAACACCATATATTTT	CATSRTGTGMSGNTIYF
.	TRBV18	TRBJ1-4	few	TGTGCCAGTACAGCAGGGCGACGCGAAAAACTGTTTTTT	CASTAGRREKLFF
TRBD2	TRBV27	TRBJ2-5	.	TGTGCCAGCAGTCCCGGGATGCTACTAGCGGGAGTGCGGGAGACCCAGTACTTC	CASSPGMLLAGVRETQYF
TRBD2	TRBV12-3/TRBV12-4	TRBJ2-1	few	TGTGCCAGCAGGATAGCGGGGGGAACGTACAATGAGCAGTTCTTC	CASRIAGGTYNEQFF
.	TRBV7-8	TRBJ1-3	few	TGTGCCAGCAGGGGGGACAACACCATATATTTT	CASRGDNTIYF
TRBD1	TRBV28	TRBJ1-6	few	TGTGCCAGCCACAGGGGTTCGAATTCACCCCTCCACTTT	CASHRGSNSPLHF
.	TRBV19	TRBJ1-4	many	TGTGCCAGTAGTCAGGGGTGGAAAGAAAAACTGTTTTTT	CASSQGWKEKLFF
.	TRBV30	TRBJ2-5	few	TGTGCCTGGAGTGGGGGCAGCCAAGAGACCCAGTACTTC	CAWSGGSQETQYF
TRBD1	TRBV10-2	TRBJ2-5	.	TGCGCCAGCAGTGAGGCCAAGGGGGCTAGAGAGACCCAGTACTTC	CASSEAKGARETQYF
.	TRBV6-5	TRBJ1-3	.	TGTGCCAGCAGTTACTCTTCGGGGGGTTCAGGCTCTGGAAACACCATATATTTT	CASSYSSGGSGSGNTIYF
TRBD1	TRBV6-2/TRBV6-3	TRBJ2-7	many	TGTGCCAGCAGTTACGACAGGGTCCTCGGAGAGCAGTACTTC	CASSYDRVLGEQYF
.	TRBV6-2/TRBV6-3	TRBJ2-7	.	TGTGCCAGCAGTAAGGGCCCCAGGATCCTCGAGCAGTACTTC	CASSKGPRILEQYF
.	TRBV6-1	TRBJ1-2	.	TGTGCCAGCAATACCGGGGACAAAACCTATGGCTACACCTTC	CASNTGDKTYGYTF